This T cell receptor beta chain was captured by sequencing in a study of T cells in Graves' hyperthyroidism and ophthalmopathy. Study results and limitations: Ophthalmopathy, which appeared later, was predicted by the model a median approximately six months before onset. In the blood, most expanded thyroid clonotypes above 0.001 appeared as well.

TCR beta CDR3 sequences were amplified from RNA transcripts. When the TCR CDR3 underwent first-round RT-PCR, the HTBI primer set was used. MiXCR was run by TCRdb on the multiplex PCR reads, yielding one entry per CDR3 protein. The table lists about 290,000 distinct CDR3 sequences, around 13% of them singletons, with approximately 7.9% in the top ten. This clonotype showed up many times. Its antigen is undetermined. Patients aged 18 to 65 had newly diagnosed hyperthyroidism that had lasted under 2 months. Uncontrolled infections, other autoimmune diseases, pregnancy or lactation led to exclusion of patients. Looked up from germline, CDR1 is KGHDR and CDR2 is SFDVKD. V was clipped by 4 bases and J by 2 bases; unmatched bases: 6. The CDR3 consists of 16 residues.

The chain carries TRBV24-1 and TRBJ1-5, with 8 bases identical to TRBD1. The source material was blood. This sequence was found in a woman in her 40s with Graves' hyperthyroidism. CDR3 residues: CATSESGQGGNQPQHF. Written as DNA, the CDR3 is TGTGCCACCAGTGAGTCCGGACAGGGAGGCAATCAGCCCCAGCATTTT.